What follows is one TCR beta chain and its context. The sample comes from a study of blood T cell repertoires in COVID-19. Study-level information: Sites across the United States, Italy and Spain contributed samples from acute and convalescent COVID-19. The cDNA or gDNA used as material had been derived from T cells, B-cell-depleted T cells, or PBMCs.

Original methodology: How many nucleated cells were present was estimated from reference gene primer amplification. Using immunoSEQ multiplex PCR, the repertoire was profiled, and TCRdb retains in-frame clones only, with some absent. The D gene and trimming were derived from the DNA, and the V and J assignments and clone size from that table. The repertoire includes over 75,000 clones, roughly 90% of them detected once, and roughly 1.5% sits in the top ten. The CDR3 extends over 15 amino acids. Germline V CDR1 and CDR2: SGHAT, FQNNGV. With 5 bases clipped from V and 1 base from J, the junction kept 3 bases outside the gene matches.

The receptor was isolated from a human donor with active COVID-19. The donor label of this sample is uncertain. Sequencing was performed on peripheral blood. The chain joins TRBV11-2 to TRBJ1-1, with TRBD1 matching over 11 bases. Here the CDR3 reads CASSKGQGGNTEAFF. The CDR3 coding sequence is TGTGCCAGCAGCAAGGGACAGGGGGGGAACACTGAAGCTTTCTTT.